Below, 3 T cell receptor beta chains from the same sample are listed, as sequenced in a study of blood T cell repertoires in COVID-19. Some clones are missing from TCRdb's copy, which holds only in-frame ones; the method was immunoSEQ multiplex PCR. The sample lists about 200,000 clones, less than 90% occurring once. The source material was peripheral blood. These receptors originate from a woman in her forties or fifties with acute or convalescent COVID-19.

The chain is built from TRBV30 and TRBJ1-2, with no clear D. The CDR3 contains 12 residues. Germline CDR1 reads GTSNPN; CDR2 reads SVGIG (reference sequence). V shed 1 base and J shed 3 bases, with 6 bases lying between them. The CDR3: CAWSGLDYGYTF. In nucleotides, the CDR3 is TGTGCCTGGAGTGGGCTCGACTATGGCTACACCTTC.

This chain uses TRBV10-3 with TRBJ2-3; TRBD2 matches at 14 bases. The ends lost 2 bases at V and 3 bases at J; junction bases unmatched: 4. The CDR3 is 17 amino acids. Germline V gene data show CDR1 as ENHRY and CDR2 as SYGVKD. In DNA, the CDR3 is TGTGCCATCAGTGAGCCCGGACTAGCGGGAGGTACAGATACGCAGTATTTT. This encodes CAISEPGLAGGTDTQYF.

V and J are TRBV5-1 and TRBJ2-3, with 9 bases matching TRBD1. Trimming removed 2 bases from V and 2 bases from J; junction bases left unmatched: 6. The CDR3 runs to 16 residues. Germline CDR1 reads SGHRS; CDR2 reads YFSETQ. CDR3 nucleotide sequence: TGCGCCAGCAGCTTTGCAACAGGGGGCAACACAGATACGCAGTATTTT. Translating gives CASSFATGGNTDTQYF.